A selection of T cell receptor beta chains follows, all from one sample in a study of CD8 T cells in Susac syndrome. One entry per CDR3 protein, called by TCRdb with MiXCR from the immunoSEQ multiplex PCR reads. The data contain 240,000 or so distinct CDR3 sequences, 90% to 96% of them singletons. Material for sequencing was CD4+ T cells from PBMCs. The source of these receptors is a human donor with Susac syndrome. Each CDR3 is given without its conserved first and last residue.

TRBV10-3,AIMETGADEQY
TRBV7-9,ASSDSNQPQH
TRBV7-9,VGQGDVPYGYT
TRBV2,ASSASASGSDEQY
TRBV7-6,ASSLSQLNEQF
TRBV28,ASGRGTSGRRETQY
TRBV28,ASSPTGVHYFLTDTQY
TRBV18,ASSPPWGNYEQY
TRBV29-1,SGDRGHYEQY
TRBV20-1,SARDSQSNQPQH
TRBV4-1,ASSQFGQEGETQY
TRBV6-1,ASTYGPMAETQY
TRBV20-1,SATGETRGSQETQY
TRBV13,ASDPSGGGNNEQF
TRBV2,ASGQKETQY
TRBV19,ASSIGEGMSGYT
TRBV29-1,SVAGGPNQPQH
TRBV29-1,SVGGRGSGANVLT
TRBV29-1,SINRDRVWDTQY
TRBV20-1,SALKVYEQY
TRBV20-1,SASNLRGRGGKETQY
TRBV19,ASNRGSSNTEAF
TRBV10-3,ASEGGQNYGYT
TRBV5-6,ASSRPIYGYT
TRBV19,ASSETPNAGELF
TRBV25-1,ASSPGTGVLETQY
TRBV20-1,SASMGSLNTEAF
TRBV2,ASCSGRGETQY
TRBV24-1,ATSDLRNYGYT
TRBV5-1,ASNPVASGNNEQF
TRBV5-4,ASRILAGGNEQF
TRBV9,ASTPTNEYEQY
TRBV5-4,ASSSTGPGTQY
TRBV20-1,SASGTSGGNEQF
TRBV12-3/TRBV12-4,ASSPDRLGTHEQF
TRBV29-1,SAGPRDQY
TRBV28,ASSFYKGNIQY
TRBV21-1,ASSKVGKSGRENEQF
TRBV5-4,ASTRGMGSSGNTIY
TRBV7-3,ASSLTRDSHNEQF
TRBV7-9,ASSSLAGVNDEQF
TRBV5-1,ASTLLPLGGLAKNIQY
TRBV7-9,ASSLRGQSGYT
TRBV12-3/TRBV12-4,ASSDIRESQDTQY
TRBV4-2,ASSQTGGGGYEQY
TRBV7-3,ASSLLGTSGNPSYNEQF
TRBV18,ASSPDSGANVLT
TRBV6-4,ASSVRLAASYNEQF
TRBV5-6,ASSFRLGRNEAF
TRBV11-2,ASSLNGKDTDTQY